The entry below gives a single TCR beta chain sequence along with its context. The sample originates from a study of blood T cell repertoires in COVID-19. Study at large: Some COVID-19 samples were acute and others convalescent; all came from the United States, Italy and Spain. From T cells, B-cell-depleted T cells, or PBMCs came the material, which was cDNA or gDNA.

Trimming removed 2 bases at V and 0 bases at J, with 8 bases between. The CDR3 runs 14 residues. CDR1 is SGHTA and CDR2 is FQGNSA in the germline V gene. In the source study's methods: Reference gene primers were amplified, and this amplification served to estimate nucleated cell counts. Sequenced by immunoSEQ multiplex PCR; TCRdb stores in-frame clones only, minus some. The V and J calls and the clone size are those of that table, but D and trimming were determined from the DNA. The table shows roughly 350,000 clones, with 87% occurring only once. Enrollment of patients from Seattle took place during active infection, with longitudinal follow-up.

This TCR derives from a woman aged 50 to 60 with COVID-19, enrolled during active disease. The sample comprised peripheral blood. This sequence joins TRBV7-2 and TRBJ2-7, with D uncertain. DNA of the CDR3: TGTGCCAGCAGCTTACGCACAGACTCCTACGAGCAGTACTTC. As protein: CASSLRTDSYEQYF. Full variable domain (remainder filled in from reference TRBV7-2 and TRBJ2-7): GAGVSQSPSNKVTEKGKDVELRCDPISGHTALYWYRQSLGQGLEFLIYFQGNSAPDKSGLPSDRFSAERTGGSVSTLTIQRTQQEDSAVYLCASSLRTDSYEQYFGPGTRLTVT.